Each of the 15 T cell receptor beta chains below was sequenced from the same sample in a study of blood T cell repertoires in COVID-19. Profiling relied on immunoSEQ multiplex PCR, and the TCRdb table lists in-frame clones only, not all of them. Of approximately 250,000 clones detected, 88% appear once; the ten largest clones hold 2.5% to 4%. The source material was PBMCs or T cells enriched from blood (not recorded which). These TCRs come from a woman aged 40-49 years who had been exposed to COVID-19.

CDR3 region: CASSDDRDNTEAFF. The CDR3 DNA sequence: TGTGCCAGCAGTGACGACAGGGATAACACTGAAGCTTTCTTT. J is TRBJ1-1 and V is TRBV6-1; 7 positions agree with TRBD1. The CDR3 loop spans 14 amino acids. Trimming cost V 3 bases and J 2 bases; bases outside gene matches: 3. Per germline, CDR1 MNHNS and CDR2 SASEGT.

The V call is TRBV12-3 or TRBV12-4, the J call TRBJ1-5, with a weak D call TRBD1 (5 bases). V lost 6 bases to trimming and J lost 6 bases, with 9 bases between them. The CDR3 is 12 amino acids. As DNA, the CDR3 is TGTGCCAGCAGCGACAGAGGTCAGCCCCAGCATTTT. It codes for CASSDRGQPQHF.

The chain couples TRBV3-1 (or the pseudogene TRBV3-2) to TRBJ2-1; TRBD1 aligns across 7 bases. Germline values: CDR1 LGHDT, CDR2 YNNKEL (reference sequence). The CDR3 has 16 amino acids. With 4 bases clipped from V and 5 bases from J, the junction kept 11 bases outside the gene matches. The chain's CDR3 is CASSLDSTGAHNEQFF. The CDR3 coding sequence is TGTGCCAGCAGCCTCGACTCTACAGGGGCTCACAATGAGCAGTTCTTC.

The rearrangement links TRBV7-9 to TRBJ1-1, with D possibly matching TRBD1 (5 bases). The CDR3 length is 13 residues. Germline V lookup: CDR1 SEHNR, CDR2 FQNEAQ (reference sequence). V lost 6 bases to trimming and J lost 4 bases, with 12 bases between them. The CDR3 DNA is TGTGCCAGCAGTCTCTCCGGGGGCACTGAAGCTTTCTTT. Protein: CASSLSGGTEAFF.

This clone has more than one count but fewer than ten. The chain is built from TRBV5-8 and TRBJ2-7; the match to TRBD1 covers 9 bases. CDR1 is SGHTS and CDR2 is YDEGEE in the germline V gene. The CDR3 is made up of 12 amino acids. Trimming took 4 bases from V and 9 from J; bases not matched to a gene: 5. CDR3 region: CASSIQGARQYF. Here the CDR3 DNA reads TGTGCCAGCAGCATACAGGGGGCGCGGCAGTACTTC.

For the CDR3, the DNA is TGTGCCAGCAGTGACTCGCCCCGACAGGGCGCCTACGAGCAGTACGTC. Translated, it gives CASSDSPRQGAYEQYV. The chain recombines TRBV6-2 or TRBV6-3 with TRBJ2-7, with TRBD1 identical over 7 bases. Per germline, CDR1 MNHEY and CDR2 SVGEGT. The length of the CDR3 is 16 residues.

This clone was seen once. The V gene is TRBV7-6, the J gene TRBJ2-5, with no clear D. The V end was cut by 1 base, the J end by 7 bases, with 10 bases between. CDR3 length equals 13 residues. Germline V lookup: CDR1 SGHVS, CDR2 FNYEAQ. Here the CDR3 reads CASSLELDWTQYF. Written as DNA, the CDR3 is TGTGCCAGCAGCTTAGAACTTGATTGGACCCAGTACTTC. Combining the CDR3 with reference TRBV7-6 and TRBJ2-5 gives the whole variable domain GAGVSQSPRYKVTKRGQDVALRCDPISGHVSLYWYRQALGQGPEFLTYFNYEAQQDKSGLPNDRFSAERPEGSISTLTIQRTEQRDSAMYRCASSLELDWTQYFGPGTRLLVL.

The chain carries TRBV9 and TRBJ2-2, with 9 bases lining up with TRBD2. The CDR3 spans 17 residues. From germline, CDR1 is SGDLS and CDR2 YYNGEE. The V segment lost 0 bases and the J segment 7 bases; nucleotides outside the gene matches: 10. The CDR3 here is CASSVAPSGGQGGELFF. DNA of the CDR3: TGTGCCAGCAGCGTAGCCCCCAGCGGGGGGCAGGGCGGGGAGCTGTTTTTT. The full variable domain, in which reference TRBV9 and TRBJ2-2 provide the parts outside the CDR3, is DSGVTQTPKHLITATGQRVTLRCSPRSGDLSVYWYQQSLDQGLQFLIQYYNGEERAKGNILERFSAQQFPDLHSELNLSSLELGDSALYFCASSVAPSGGQGGELFFGEGSRLTVL.

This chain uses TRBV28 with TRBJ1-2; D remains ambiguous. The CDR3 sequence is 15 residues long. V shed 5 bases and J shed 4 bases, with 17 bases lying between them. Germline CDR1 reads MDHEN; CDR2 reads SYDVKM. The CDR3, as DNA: TGTGCCAGCAGTGTAGACATCCTCGAGGGCTATGGCTACACCTTC. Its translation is CASSVDILEGYGYTF.

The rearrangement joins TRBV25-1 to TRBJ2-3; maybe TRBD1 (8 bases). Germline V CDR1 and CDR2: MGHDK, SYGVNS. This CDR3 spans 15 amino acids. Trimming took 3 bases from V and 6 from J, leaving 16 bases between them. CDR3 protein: CASSDTGGARDTQYF. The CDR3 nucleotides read TGTGCCAGCAGTGACACAGGGGGGGCGCGCGATACGCAGTATTTT.

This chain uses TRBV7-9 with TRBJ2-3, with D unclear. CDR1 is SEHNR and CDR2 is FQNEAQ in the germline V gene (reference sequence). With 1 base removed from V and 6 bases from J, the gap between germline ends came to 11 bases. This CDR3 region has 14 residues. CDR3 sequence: CASSLGDSLDTQYF. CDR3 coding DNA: TGTGCCAGCAGCTTAGGTGACTCCCTGGATACGCAGTATTTT.

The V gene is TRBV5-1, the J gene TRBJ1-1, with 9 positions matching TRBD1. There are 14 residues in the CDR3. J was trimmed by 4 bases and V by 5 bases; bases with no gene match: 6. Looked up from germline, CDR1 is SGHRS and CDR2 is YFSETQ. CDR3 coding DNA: TGCGCCAGCAGACGGGGACAGGGTGTCACTGAAGCTTTCTTT. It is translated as CASRRGQGVTEAFF.

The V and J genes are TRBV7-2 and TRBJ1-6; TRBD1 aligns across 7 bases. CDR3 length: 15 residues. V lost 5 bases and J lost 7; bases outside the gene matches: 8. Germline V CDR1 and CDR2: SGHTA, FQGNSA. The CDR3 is CASSRIGQANSPLHF. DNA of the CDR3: TGTGCCAGCAGCCGGATCGGACAGGCCAATTCACCCCTCCACTTT.

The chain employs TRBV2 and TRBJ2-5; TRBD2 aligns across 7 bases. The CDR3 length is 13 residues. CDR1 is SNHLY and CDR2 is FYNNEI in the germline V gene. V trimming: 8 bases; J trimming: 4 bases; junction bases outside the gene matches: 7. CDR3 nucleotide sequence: TGTGCCAGCGCCGGCGGGGGAGGAGAGACCCAGTACTTC. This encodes CASAGGGGETQYF.

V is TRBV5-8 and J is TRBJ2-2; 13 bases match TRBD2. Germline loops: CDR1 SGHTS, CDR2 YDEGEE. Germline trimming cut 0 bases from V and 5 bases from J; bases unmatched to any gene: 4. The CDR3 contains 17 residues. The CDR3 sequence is CASSLAGTSGKTGELFF. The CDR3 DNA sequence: TGTGCCAGCAGCTTGGCCGGGACTAGCGGGAAAACCGGGGAGCTGTTTTTT. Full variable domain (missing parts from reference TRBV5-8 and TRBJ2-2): EAGVTQSPTHLIKTRGQQATLRCSPISGHTSVYWYQQALGLGLQFLLWYDEGEERNRGNFPPRFSGRQFPNYSSELNVNALELEDSALYLCASSLAGTSGKTGELFFGEGSRLTVL.